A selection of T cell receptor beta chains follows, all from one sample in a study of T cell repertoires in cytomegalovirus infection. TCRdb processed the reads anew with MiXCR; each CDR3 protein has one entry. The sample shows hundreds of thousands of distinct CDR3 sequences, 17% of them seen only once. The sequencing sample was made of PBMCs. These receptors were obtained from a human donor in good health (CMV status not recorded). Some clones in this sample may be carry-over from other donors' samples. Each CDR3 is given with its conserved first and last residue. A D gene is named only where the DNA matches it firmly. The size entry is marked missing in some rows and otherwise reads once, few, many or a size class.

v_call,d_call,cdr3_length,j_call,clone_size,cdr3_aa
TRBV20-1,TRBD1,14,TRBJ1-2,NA,CSASEGGRDYGYTF
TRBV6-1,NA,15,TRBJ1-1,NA,CAGCRDNALGAEAFF
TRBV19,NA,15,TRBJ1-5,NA,CASSIRPDGNQPQHF
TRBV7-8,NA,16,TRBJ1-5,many,CASSSEGGVGNQPQHF
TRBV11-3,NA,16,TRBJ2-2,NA,CASSLVGQAAGGELFF
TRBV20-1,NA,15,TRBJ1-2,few,CSAIPGSGANYGYTF
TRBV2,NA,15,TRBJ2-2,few,CASSDIDRNTGELFF
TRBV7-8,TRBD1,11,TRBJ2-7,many,CASSSGQGVVF
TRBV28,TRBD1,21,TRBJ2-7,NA,CASSLIFVLAGTGASSYEQYF
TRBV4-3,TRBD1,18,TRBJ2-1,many,CASSQAGTGGASYNEQFF
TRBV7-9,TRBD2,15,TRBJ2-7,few,CASSLRGTSGREQYF
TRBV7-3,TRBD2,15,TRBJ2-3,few,CASSQTSGVGDTQYF
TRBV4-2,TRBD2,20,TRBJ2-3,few,CASSQESPVGAGGSTDTQYF
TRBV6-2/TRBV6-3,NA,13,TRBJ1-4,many,CASSYQFNEKLFF
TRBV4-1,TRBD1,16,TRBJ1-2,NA,CATSRPGTGSHYGYTF
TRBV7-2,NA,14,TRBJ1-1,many,CASSSPGGFTEAFF
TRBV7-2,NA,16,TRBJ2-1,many,CASSLARQGTYNEQFF
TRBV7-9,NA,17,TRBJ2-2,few,CASSLLRGGTNTGELFF
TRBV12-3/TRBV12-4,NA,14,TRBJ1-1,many,CASSFRDGYTEAFF
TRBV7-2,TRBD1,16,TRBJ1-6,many,CASSLEGRGIGSPLHF
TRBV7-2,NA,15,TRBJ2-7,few,CASSLAYGDSYEQYF
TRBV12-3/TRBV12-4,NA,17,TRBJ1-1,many,CASSLTASRELRTEAFF
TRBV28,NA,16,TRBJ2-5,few,CASSLGWRAEKRPQYF
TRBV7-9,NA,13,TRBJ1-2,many,CASSPGVNYGYTF
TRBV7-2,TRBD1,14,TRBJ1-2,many,CASSLVGQGDGYTF
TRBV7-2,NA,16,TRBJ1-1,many,CASSLARPLSGTEAFF
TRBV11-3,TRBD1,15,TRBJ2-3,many,CASSLSTGITDTQYF
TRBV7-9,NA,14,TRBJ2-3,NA,CASSRFDRTDTQYF
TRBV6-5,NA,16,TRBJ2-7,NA,CASSYSTGPGRYEQYF
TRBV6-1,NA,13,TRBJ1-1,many,CASSLQQNTEAFF
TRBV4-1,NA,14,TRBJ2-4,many,CASSNGVAKNIQYF
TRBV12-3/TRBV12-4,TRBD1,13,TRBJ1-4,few,CASRGQGGEKLFF
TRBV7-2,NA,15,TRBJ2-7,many,CASSPPFGGSYEQYF
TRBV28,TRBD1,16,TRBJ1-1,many,CASSSSLTGESTEAFF
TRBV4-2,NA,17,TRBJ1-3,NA,CASSLSKLAHSGNTIYF
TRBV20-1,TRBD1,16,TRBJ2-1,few,CSARSNRGRQPNEQFF
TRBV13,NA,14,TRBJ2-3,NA,CASSLYGRPDTQYF
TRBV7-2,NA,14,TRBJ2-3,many,CASSPTWASDTQYF
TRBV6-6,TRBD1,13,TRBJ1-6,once,CASSGTVDSPLHF
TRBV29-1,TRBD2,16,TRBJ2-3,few,CSVGILAGALTDTQYF
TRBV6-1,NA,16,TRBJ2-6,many,CATLKGLHSGANVLTF
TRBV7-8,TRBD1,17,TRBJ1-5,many,CASSPGQGDYSNQPQHF
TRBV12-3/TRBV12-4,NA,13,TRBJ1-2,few,CASSFTENYGYTF
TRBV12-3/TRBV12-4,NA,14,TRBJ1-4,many,CASSLGHEDEKLFF
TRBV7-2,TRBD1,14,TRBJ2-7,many,CASSWDRDLGEQYF
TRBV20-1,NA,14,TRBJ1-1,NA,CSAGLRGIQTEAFF
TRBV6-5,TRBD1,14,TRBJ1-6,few,CASSSDRDNSPLHF
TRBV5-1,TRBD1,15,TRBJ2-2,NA,CASSGGTGFTGELFF
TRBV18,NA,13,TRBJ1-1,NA,CASSPATAFLAFF
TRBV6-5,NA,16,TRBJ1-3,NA,CASSRTAGDSGNTIYF
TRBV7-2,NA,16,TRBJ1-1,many,CASSLSQGGENTEAFF
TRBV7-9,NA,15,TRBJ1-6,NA,CASSLTSGSYSPLHF
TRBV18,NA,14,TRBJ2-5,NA,CASSPPGLQETQYF
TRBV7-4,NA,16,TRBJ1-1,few,CASSLGWGLMNTEAFF
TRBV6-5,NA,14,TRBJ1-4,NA,CASSYGNSREKLFF
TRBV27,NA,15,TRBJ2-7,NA,CASSRVGTLPREQYF
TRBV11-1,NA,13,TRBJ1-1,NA,CASSLGYVTEAFF
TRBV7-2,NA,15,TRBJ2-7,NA,CASAPEGRGAYKQYF
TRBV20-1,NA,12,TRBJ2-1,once,CSARQGRNEQFF
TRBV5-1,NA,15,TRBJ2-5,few,CASSLGQGMGETQYF